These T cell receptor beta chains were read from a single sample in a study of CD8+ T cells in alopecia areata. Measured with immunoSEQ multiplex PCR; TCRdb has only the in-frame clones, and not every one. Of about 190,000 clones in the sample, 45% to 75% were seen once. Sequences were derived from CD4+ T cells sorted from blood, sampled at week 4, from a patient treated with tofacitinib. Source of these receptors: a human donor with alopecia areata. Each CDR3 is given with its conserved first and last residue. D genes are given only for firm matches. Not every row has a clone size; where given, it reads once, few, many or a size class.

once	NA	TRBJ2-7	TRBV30	TGTGCCTGGAGTGTTCAGGCCGTCTACGAGCAGTACTTC	CAWSVQAVYEQYF
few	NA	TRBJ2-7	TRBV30	TGTGCCTGGAGTGTACCCCTGGGGAGCTCCTACGAGCAGTACTTC	CAWSVPLGSSYEQYF
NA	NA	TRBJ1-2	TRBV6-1	TGTGCCAGCCCTATTGGGGGCCGACTCTATGGCTACACCTTC	CASPIGGRLYGYTF
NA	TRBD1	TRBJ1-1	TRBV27	TGTGCCAGCAGTTCCGAGGGGGCGAACACTGAAGCTTTCTTT	CASSSEGANTEAFF
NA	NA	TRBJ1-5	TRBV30	TGTGCCTGGAGTGGAGGGGGGGGTCAGCCCCAGCATTTT	CAWSGGGGQPQHF
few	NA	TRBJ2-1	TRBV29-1	TGCAGCGCGGGAGAAACCTACAATGAGCAGTTCTTC	CSAGETYNEQFF
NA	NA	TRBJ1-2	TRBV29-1	TGCAGCGTTGTACGGCAGGGGACTAACTATGGCTACACCTTC	CSVVRQGTNYGYTF
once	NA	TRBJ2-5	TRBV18	TGTGCCAGCTCACCAGAACAGTCCCGCCTGGGGGAGACCCAGTACTTC	CASSPEQSRLGETQYF
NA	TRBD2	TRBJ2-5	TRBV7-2	TGTGCCAGCAGCTTAGGCGGGGGGAACGGGGAGACCCAGTACTTC	CASSLGGGNGETQYF
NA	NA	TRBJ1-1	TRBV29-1	TGCAGCGTTCCCACGACAGACCTGAACACTGAAGCTTTCTTT	CSVPTTDLNTEAFF
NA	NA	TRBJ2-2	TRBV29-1	TGCAGCGTTCAACCGACAGGATCGGGCGGGGAGCTGTTTTTT	CSVQPTGSGGELFF
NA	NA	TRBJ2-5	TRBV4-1	TGCGCCAGCAGCCAAGGGACCCTGGACCCCCAAGAGACCCAGTACTTC	CASSQGTLDPQETQYF
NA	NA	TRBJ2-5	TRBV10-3	TGTGCCATCAGTGGGAGATCGGGAGAGACCCAGTACTTC	CAISGRSGETQYF
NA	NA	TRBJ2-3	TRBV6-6	TGTGCCAGCAGTTATTCACCAAGGGCCGCAGATACGCAGTATTTT	CASSYSPRAADTQYF
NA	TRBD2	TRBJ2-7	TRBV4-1	TGCGCCAGCAGCCAAGATCTGGGACTAGCGGGCCACGAACGTCGGTACGAGCAGTACTTC	CASSQDLGLAGHERRYEQYF
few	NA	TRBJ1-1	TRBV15	TGTGCCACCAGCAATGAAGGGGGCACTGAAGCTTTCTTT	CATSNEGGTEAFF
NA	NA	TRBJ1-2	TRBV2	TGTGCCAGCAGTGGGGGCATCTATGGCTACACCTTC	CASSGGIYGYTF
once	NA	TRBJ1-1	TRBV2	TGTGCCAGCAGTGTGAGTGGGGGGATAGAAGCTTTCTTT	CASSVSGGIEAFF
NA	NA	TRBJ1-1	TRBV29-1	TGCAGCGTTGAGAACGGCCGGTACACTGAAGCTTTCTTT	CSVENGRYTEAFF
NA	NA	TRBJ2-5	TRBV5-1	TGCGCCAGCAGCTTGATGGGTGACGAGACCCAGTACTTC	CASSLMGDETQYF
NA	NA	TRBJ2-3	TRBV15	TGTGCCACCAGCAGAGGAGATACGGACTACACAGATACGCAGTATTTT	CATSRGDTDYTDTQYF
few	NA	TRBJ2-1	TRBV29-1	TGCAGCGTTGCAGGGGAGAACTCCTACAATGAGCAGTTCTTC	CSVAGENSYNEQFF
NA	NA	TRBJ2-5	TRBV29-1	TGCAGCGGGGGGAATGAGGCAGTTCTCAACTTC	CSGGNEAVLNF
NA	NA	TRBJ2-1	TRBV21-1	TGTGCCAGCAGCAAAGGGGGGACGGGCAGCTCCTACAATGAGCAGTTCTTC	CASSKGGTGSSYNEQFF
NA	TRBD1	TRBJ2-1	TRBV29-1	TGCAGCGTTGTCTGGGACAGGTATTATGAGCAGTTCTTC	CSVVWDRYYEQFF
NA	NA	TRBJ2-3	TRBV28	TGTGCCAGCCTAACCCCTGATGGGGGGACAGATACGCAGTATTTT	CASLTPDGGTDTQYF
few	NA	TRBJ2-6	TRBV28	TGTGCCAGCAGTTTAGTGACACCTGGGGCCAACGTCCTGACTTTC	CASSLVTPGANVLTF
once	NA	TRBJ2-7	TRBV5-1	TGCGCCAGCAGCTTGGGGTCTAGTGAGTACGAGCAGTACTTC	CASSLGSSEYEQYF
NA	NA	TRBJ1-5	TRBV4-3	TGCGCCAGCAGCCAAGATCGCAACCATCAGCCCCAGCATTTT	CASSQDRNHQPQHF
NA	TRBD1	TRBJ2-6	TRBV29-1	TGCAGCGCAGAGGGACAGGGAAAAGCTGGGGCCAACGTCCTGACTTTC	CSAEGQGKAGANVLTF
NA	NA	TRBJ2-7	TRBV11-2	TGTGCCAGCAGCTTAGATCCGCCGGCGGTCGAGCAGTACTTC	CASSLDPPAVEQYF
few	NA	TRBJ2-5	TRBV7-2	TGTGCCAGCAGCCCTGAATGGGAGACCCAGTACTTC	CASSPEWETQYF
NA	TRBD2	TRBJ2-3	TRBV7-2	TGTGCCAGCAGCCAGCGGGGCCTGGCTAGCCGAATGGGCACAGATACGCAGTATTTT	CASSQRGLASRMGTDTQYF
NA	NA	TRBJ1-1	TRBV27	TGTGCCAGCAGTGAAAAACAAACCGGAAATCAAGTCGTGAACACTGAAGCTTTCTTT	CASSEKQTGNQVVNTEAFF
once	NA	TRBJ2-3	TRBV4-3	TGCGCCAGCAGCCAAGATCTGGGAGTTGCAGCGCGCACAGATACGCAGTATTTT	CASSQDLGVAARTDTQYF
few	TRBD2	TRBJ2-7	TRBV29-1	TGCAGCGTCTTGACTAGCGGGAGCATTTACGAGCAGTACTTC	CSVLTSGSIYEQYF
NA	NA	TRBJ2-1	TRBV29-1	TGCAGCGTCACTCTGTTAGAGCAGTTCTTC	CSVTLLEQFF
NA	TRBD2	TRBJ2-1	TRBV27	TGTGCCAGCAGTGCAAGGGCGGGAGGCTCCTACAATGAGCAGTTCTTC	CASSARAGGSYNEQFF
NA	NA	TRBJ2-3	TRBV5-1	TGCGCCAGCAGCCGATTGGACGGATTGACAGATACGCAGTATTTT	CASSRLDGLTDTQYF
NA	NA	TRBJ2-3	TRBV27	TGTGCCAGCAGTTTGGTTTCGCAGGGGCGCACAGATACGCAGTATTTT	CASSLVSQGRTDTQYF
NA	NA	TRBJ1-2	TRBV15	TGTGCCACCAGCAGAGCGAACTATGGCTACACCTTC	CATSRANYGYTF
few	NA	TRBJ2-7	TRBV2	TGTGCCAGCAGTGTAACCTGGATGGGGTTCCACGAGCAGTACTTC	CASSVTWMGFHEQYF
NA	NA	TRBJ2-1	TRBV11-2	TGTGCCAGCAGCACCCGAGTTGGGGTCAATGAGCAGTTCTTC	CASSTRVGVNEQFF
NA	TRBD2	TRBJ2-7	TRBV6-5	TGTGCCAGCAGTCGGACTAGCGGTACCTACGAGCAGTACTTC	CASSRTSGTYEQYF
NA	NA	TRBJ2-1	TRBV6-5	TGTGCCAGCAGTTTCGGAGATAATGAGCAGTTCTTC	CASSFGDNEQFF
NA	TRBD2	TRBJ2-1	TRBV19	TGTGCCAGTAGTAGAGGGACTAACAATGAGCAGTTCTTC	CASSRGTNNEQFF
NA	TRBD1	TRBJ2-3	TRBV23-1	TGCGCCAGCAGTCAATCAAAGAGGGGGCAGGATACGCAGTATTTT	CASSQSKRGQDTQYF
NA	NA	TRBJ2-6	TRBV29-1	TGCAGCGTTGTCGGGGCTGGGGCCAACGTCCTGACTTTC	CSVVGAGANVLTF
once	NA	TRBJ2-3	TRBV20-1	TGCAGTGCACCGTTTGCAGATACGCAGTATTTT	CSAPFADTQYF
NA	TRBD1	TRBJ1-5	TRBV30	TGTGCCTGGAGTGGGACAGGGGGACGTCAGCCCCAGCATTTT	CAWSGTGGRQPQHF
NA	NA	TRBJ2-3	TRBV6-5	TGTGCCAGCAGACTGGGTGGGGGGACAGATACGCAGTATTTT	CASRLGGGTDTQYF
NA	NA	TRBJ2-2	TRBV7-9	TGTGCCAGCACTCCCAAAGGAGAGCTGTTTTTT	CASTPKGELFF
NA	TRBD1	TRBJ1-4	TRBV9	TGTGCCAGCAGCGAATACCAGGGGGCGGATGAAAAACTGTTTTTT	CASSEYQGADEKLFF
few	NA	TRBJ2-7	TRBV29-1	TGCAGCGTGGTGGGACAAACCTACGAGCAGTACTTC	CSVVGQTYEQYF
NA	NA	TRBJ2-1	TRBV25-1	TGTGCCAGCAGTGAACCAGGGTACAATGAGCAGTTCTTC	CASSEPGYNEQFF
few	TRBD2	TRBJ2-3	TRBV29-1	TGCAGCGTTGAAGTGGATCCGGGAGGTACAGATACGCAGTATTTT	CSVEVDPGGTDTQYF
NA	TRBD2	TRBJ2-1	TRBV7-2	TGTGCCAGCAGCTTAACAGCGGGAGACTACAATGAGCAGTTCTTC	CASSLTAGDYNEQFF
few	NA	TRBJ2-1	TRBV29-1	TGCAGCGTTCGAGGAGTCGGGGATGAGCAGTTCTTC	CSVRGVGDEQFF
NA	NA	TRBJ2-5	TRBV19	TGTGCCAGTAGTATCGCGGGGGAGACCCAGTACTTC	CASSIAGETQYF
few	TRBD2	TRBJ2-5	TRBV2	TGTGCCAGCACGCGGGCTAGCGGCGATCAAGAGACCCAGTACTTC	CASTRASGDQETQYF